Included here is one T cell receptor beta chain sequence, with context. Its antigen is not identified. CDR1 and CDR2 (germline): MDHEN, SYDVKM. V was cut by 8 bases and J by 0 bases, with 10 bases left in between. The CDR3 spans 14 residues. This specimen belongs to a study of response to subunit inactivated influenza vaccine. Findings and caveats of the study: The authors put forward the suggestion that each seasonal influenza vaccination may bring in only a limited number of new T cells.

In TCRdb, the RT-PCR reads were re-called with MiXCR into one record per CDR3 protein. The table shows roughly 650,000 distinct CDR3 sequences, with around 15% occurring only once. The source was PBMCs from blood, collected 14 to 15 days before vaccination. The rearrangement joins TRBV28 to TRBJ2-2; D is perhaps TRBD1 (7 bases). This TCR was recovered from a man aged 45-65 years who received an inactivated influenza vaccine. The DNA of the CDR3 is TGTGCCAGCGGCGGGACAGCGAACACCGGGGAGCTGTTTTTT. This gives the protein CASGGTANTGELFF.